This is a list of T cell receptor beta chains from one sample in a study of control samples from healthy donors and cancer patients. The table came from immunoSEQ multiplex PCR; TCRdb's copy has only in-frame clones and leaves some out. The sample includes roughly 50,000 clones, around 94% of them seen just once. The sequencing input was blood. The receptors stem from a man aged 25-45 years in good health. Both conserved end residues are part of each CDR3. Fields, in order: J gene, clone size, D gene, V gene, CDR3 DNA, CDR3 protein. D genes are given only for firm matches. Clone size is not always given. Where it is, it says once, few, many or a class for expanded clones.

TRBJ2-7	few	TRBD2	TRBV30	TGTGCCTGGAGTGTAGGTAGCGGGGACTACGAGCAGTACTTC	CAWSVGSGDYEQYF
TRBJ2-7	NA	NA	TRBV9	TGTGCCAGCAGCGGGGGCCCCCTCTCCTACGAGCAGTACTTC	CASSGGPLSYEQYF
TRBJ1-2	few	NA	TRBV29-1	TGCAGCGTAAACGGAGACGGGTCAGCACCCTATGGCTACACCTTC	CSVNGDGSAPYGYTF
TRBJ2-2	NA	NA	TRBV3-1/TRBV3-2	TGTGCCAGCAGCCAAGACAGGGGATCGTTCACCGGGGAGCTGTTTTTT	CASSQDRGSFTGELFF
TRBJ1-1	NA	NA	TRBV3-1/TRBV3-2	TGTGCCAGCAGCCAAGTAGGACTGAACACTGAAGCTTTCTTT	CASSQVGLNTEAFF
TRBJ1-3	once	NA	TRBV27	TGTGCCAGCAGTTTATCGAGTCCAACGGGGTCAGGGGCTGGAAACACCATATATTTT	CASSLSSPTGSGAGNTIYF
TRBJ2-3	NA	TRBD1	TRBV9	TGTGCCAGCAGTGCCGGGACAGTAAACACAGATACGCAGTATTTT	CASSAGTVNTDTQYF
TRBJ2-1	NA	NA	TRBV7-2	TGTGCCAGCAGCGGAAACAGGAATGAGCAGTTCTTC	CASSGNRNEQFF
TRBJ2-3	NA	TRBD1	TRBV28	TGTGCCAGCAGTGATCCCGGGACAGGGGGCCTGGATACGCAGTATTTT	CASSDPGTGGLDTQYF
TRBJ1-4	NA	NA	TRBV18	TGTGCCAGCTCACCAGCAAGGGACGAAAAACTGTTTTTT	CASSPARDEKLFF
TRBJ2-3	once	TRBD2	TRBV4-2	TGTGCCAGCAGCCACGTGGGACTAGCGGGGCTGGGGAAAGAGGGGGAAGGCACAGATACGCAGTATTTT	CASSHVGLAGLGKEGEGTDTQYF
TRBJ2-1	NA	NA	TRBV7-8	TGTGCCAGCAGCTTATGGGGTGCAGGAGCCTACAATGAGCAGTTCTTC	CASSLWGAGAYNEQFF
TRBJ2-2	NA	TRBD2	TRBV4-3	TGCGCCAGCAGCCAAGATGCAGCGGGGGCGAACACCGGGGAGTTGTTTTTT	CASSQDAAGANTGELFF
TRBJ1-3	NA	NA	TRBV28	TGTGCCAGCAGCCAAGGACAGCCGGGAAACACCATATATTTT	CASSQGQPGNTIYF
TRBJ1-2	few	NA	TRBV6-1	TGTGCCAGCAGTGAAGCGGATCTAAGGCGGCCTCGGTTGGGCTACACCTTC	CASSEADLRRPRLGYTF
TRBJ2-1	NA	TRBD2	TRBV5-1	TGCGCCAGCAGCTTGTTGGGCGGGAGGGCCGGTAGGTTCAATGAGCAGTTCTTC	CASSLLGGRAGRFNEQFF
TRBJ1-1	once	TRBD1	TRBV7-2	TGTGCCAGCAGCGCCCGACAGGGCCCGAACACTGAAGCTTTCTTT	CASSARQGPNTEAFF
TRBJ1-2	NA	NA	TRBV29-1	TGCAGCGTGGCCGGGAACTATGGCTACACCTTC	CSVAGNYGYTF
TRBJ1-1	NA	NA	TRBV9	TGTGCCAGCAGCGCCCAGGGTGTTTTGAACACTGAAGCTTTCTTT	CASSAQGVLNTEAFF
TRBJ1-6	NA	NA	TRBV9	TGTGCCAGCAGCGGGGGCTCTTCACCCCTCCACTTT	CASSGGSSPLHF
TRBJ2-2	NA	NA	TRBV5-1	TGCGCCAGCAGCTTGGATGAGGGATACACCGGGGAGCTGTTTTTT	CASSLDEGYTGELFF
TRBJ1-6	NA	NA	TRBV10-3	TGTGCCATCAGTGAGTCGAGGGGGGGTAATTCACCCCTCCACTTT	CAISESRGGNSPLHF
TRBJ1-1	NA	TRBD1	TRBV7-9	TGTGCCAGCAGGAGAGGACAGGGAGGTGAAGCTTTCTTT	CASRRGQGGEAFF
TRBJ1-1	NA	NA	TRBV3-1/TRBV3-2	TGTGCCAGCAGCCCTAATGGGGGGCCTGAAGCTTTCTTT	CASSPNGGPEAFF
TRBJ1-1	NA	NA	TRBV5-1	TGCGCCAGCAGCTTGGAGGGATTCGGCACTGAAGCTTTCTTT	CASSLEGFGTEAFF
TRBJ1-2	NA	NA	TRBV5-5	TGTGCCAGCAGCCGCTCAGGGAGGTTCGGGGATGGCTACACCTTC	CASSRSGRFGDGYTF
TRBJ1-5	few	NA	TRBV30	TGTGCCTGGAGTGTCAGGGGCAATCAGCCCCAGCATTTT	CAWSVRGNQPQHF
TRBJ1-1	NA	NA	TRBV6-2/TRBV6-3	TGTGCCAGCAGTTACTCGGGAAGGGAAGGGACGAACACTGAAGCTTTCTTT	CASSYSGREGTNTEAFF